The clone carrying this TCR beta chain was recorded only once. These data come from a study of PD-L1 blockade in urothelial cancer. The repertoire was sequenced with immunoSEQ multiplex PCR; TCRdb's copy has only in-frame clones and lacks some. The sample holds fewer than 50,000 clones, approximately 79% seen once. The CDR3 length is 15 residues. J lost 13 bases, V lost 3 bases, and 9 bases had no gene match. The germline gives CDR1 MGHRA, CDR2 YSYEKL. Sample time point: pretreatment peripheral blood. The receptor comes from a man between 65 and 79 years old with urothelial cancer. V and J are TRBV4-1 and TRBJ2-1, with 13 bases matching TRBD2. The sample in question was PBMCs, obtained around atezolizumab (anti-PD-L1) treatment. The CDR3 DNA sequence: TGCGCCAGCAGCCAGTGGACTAGCGGGAGAACCGAACAGTTCTTC. This encodes CASSQWTSGRTEQFF.